The clone carrying this T cell receptor (beta chain) has a count of ten or more. Its antigen is as yet unknown. Template material for amplifying TCR beta CDR3 regions consisted of RNA transcripts. TCR CDR3 regions were first amplified by RT-PCR with HTBI primers. TCRdb itself ran the multiplex PCR reads through MiXCR, one entry per CDR3 protein. Among about 590,000 distinct CDR3 sequences, 15% to 19% were seen once, and the ten largest hold 7.3%. Patients showing uncontrolled infection, other autoimmune disease, pregnancy or lactation were ineligible. Between the trimmed V and J ends, which lost 3 bases and 3 bases, there was a span of 9 bases. The CDR3 is 12 residues long. Germline V gene data show CDR1 as DFQATT and CDR2 as SNEGSKA (reference sequence). The data derive from a study of T cells in Graves' hyperthyroidism and ophthalmopathy. Study-level results: Ophthalmopathy was told apart from stable hyperthyroidism by a 13 V-J model. In blood, most of the thyroid clonotypes expanded above 0.001 were also present.

The source material was blood. The clonotype was recovered from a woman aged 25 to 39 with Graves' hyperthyroidism. The chain uses TRBV20-1 and TRBJ2-7; D is ambiguous. CDR3 protein: CSARKADYEQYF. Written as DNA, the CDR3 is TGCAGTGCTAGGAAGGCAGACTACGAGCAGTACTTC.